This T cell receptor (beta chain) was recorded in a study of Ad26.COV2.S vaccination and SARS-CoV-2 variants. The treatment: 15 to 20 received Ad26.COV2.S at low or high dose, single or two shots; roughly five received placebo; per-sample allocation not given. Sample collection was performed on day 63 after the first vaccine or placebo injection. Germline V gene data show CDR1 as SGHDN and CDR2 as FVKESK. This CDR3 is 14 amino acids long. V was clipped by 4 bases and J by 0 bases, with 9 bases between them. Clones were sequenced by immunoSEQ multiplex PCR, and TCRdb holds only the in-frame ones, with some missing. The table lists approximately 410,000 clones, around 93% of them singletons.

V gene TRBV14 combines with J gene TRBJ1-1; D ambiguous. The input for sequencing was peripheral blood, taken in a trial of Ad26.COV2.S vaccine versus placebo. This receptor was obtained from a person between 18 and 59 years old who received the Ad26.COV2.S COVID-19 vaccine or a placebo. The CDR3 sequence: CASSPSGMNTEAFF. CDR3 bases: TGTGCCAGCAGCCCGAGTGGCATGAACACTGAAGCTTTCTTT.